This note documents a single TCR beta chain sequence. Its cognate antigen has yet to be identified. No clone much larger than this one lies a single base away; base qualities are absent. Including the terminal cysteine and phenylalanine, the CDR3 comprises 13 residues. Here the CDR3 DNA is all that survives: 39 bases in frame from base 1. As encoded in the germline V gene, CDR1 is MRHNA while CDR2 is SNTAGT. V drops 3 bases and J drops 4 bases, leaving 7 bases in between. Using the deep immunoSEQ assay, TCR CDR3 regions were amplified from genomic DNA by multiplex PCR. Genomic DNA extracted from each cell subset was distributed evenly over all wells of several immunoSEQ 96-well plates, and each plate served as one replicate. For sorted subsets, 150 to 200 ng genomic DNA, equal to tens of thousands of T cell genomes, was loaded into each replicate PCR. Purified libraries were measured with a Qubit 3.0 fluorometer, size-checked on a Bioanalyzer 2100, and measured again with the KAPA Library Quantification kit. A separate single-read 150-cycle Illumina NextSeq 550 flow cell was used to sequence each immunoSEQ 96-well plate. The published analysis was carried out like this. Because only junctional sequences without quality scores were contained in the immunoSEQ output, filtering matching that applied to full-length reads could not be performed. Sequences were annotated with PyIR, a Python wrapper for IgBLAST v1.9, and V/J genes and CDR3 were assigned using IMGT germline references. Reads were removed for weak V/J assignments (E-value above 1e-6), missing CDR3, stop codons, out-of-frame junctions, or ambiguous translated residues. V3J clonotypes were defined by identical inferred V gene, J gene, and CDR3 amino acid sequence. Percentage overlap between repertoires was calculated by dividing the number of shared unique clonotypes by the size of the smaller repertoire. Repertoire richness was assessed with RTK rarefaction, the Chao1 estimator, and Recon v2.1 estimates of unobserved clonotypes. OLGA was used to compute generation probabilities for all TCRbeta clonotypes that the gDNA method yielded from four donors. In its TCRdb copy, this immuneACCESS table keeps in-frame sequences only and misses some clones. Where compared with another copy, unresolved V genes explain less than half of these, and the others have no known cause. From that table come the V and J calls and clone size; the DNA was used to work out D and trimming. This sample has over 95,000 clones in its table, and 55% to 80% of those were observed once. The ten largest clones add up to 20% to 25% of the sample.

These data originate in a study of shared clonotypes between healthy human individuals (dated by TCRdb to about 2020). In terms of the full investigation: Two women and three men aged 18 to 49 years were included in the cohort. For each donor, CD4 naive and CD4 memory were each given three plates, CD8 naive was given two plates, and CD8 memory was given one plate. To estimate repertoire size and how much clonotypes are shared between individuals, the study performed deep sequencing of blood TCR repertoires from about five healthy adults. To increase sequencing depth and limit assay-specific biases, TCR repertoire library preparation and sequencing were carried out by different laboratories using diverse techniques. Per donor, leukapheresis produced somewhere between about 0.94 and 9 billion PBMCs.

The donors were healthy, HIV-negative adults who had no recently reported acute infections or vaccinations. Only Caucasian adults living in Nashville, Tennessee, USA were represented among the donors. CD8 memory samples consisted of magnetically selected CD45RO+ cells combined with CCR7-negative CD45RA+ effector memory (TemRA) cells. Blood was obtained by leukapheresis, after which PBMCs were separated by Ficoll-Histopaque density gradient centrifugation and cryopreserved in liquid nitrogen vapor phase. Analytical flow cytometry was used to check the purity and quantity of each magnetically sorted T cell population. Genomic DNA was isolated from each sorted fraction and quantified by UV absorbance on a Nanodrop 2000c. Paper-wide results and their limitations: Sampling was restricted to blood, and TCR repertoires in tissue are likely to differ from TCR repertoires in blood. Compared with non-shared clonotypes, clonotypes shared by all four sorted-subset donors had higher generation probabilities. Across a few donors, roughly 5.4% of naive CD4, roughly 3.5% of naive CD8, roughly 2.3% of memory CD4, and roughly 0.41% of memory CD8 clonotypes were shared. Because the study included only a small number of donors, the genetic and exposure-history diversity represented was limited. Estimated clonotype richness was generally larger for naive than for memory subsets. Pairwise subsampling led to the expectation that sequencing depth would affect the degree of clonotype sharing among donors. Even with the large sequencing depth, rarefaction of the sorted-subset datasets indicated that sequencing was incomplete.

The TCR was taken from a woman younger than 45 in good health. The sequence is built from TRBV6-4 and TRBJ1-3, with no confident D gene call. Specimen: memory CD8+ T cells sorted from blood. This specimen's cell subset or site label, per the study, means: CD45RO+ cells pooled with CCR7-negative TemRA cells. The CDR3 region has the sequence CASSDEQGNTIYF. In nucleotide form, the sequence is TGTGCCAGCAGTGATGAACAAGGAAACACCATATATTTT.